The present TCR beta chain was sequenced within a study of cytomegalovirus exposure and HLA in healthy donors. Study conclusions and caveats: Reported findings show TCR beta sequences accurately forecast HLA-A and HLA-B alleles in most subjects. A previous analysis found most TCR beta V segments productive roughly 87% or roughly 30% of the time. The study put some 150 TCR beta chains on its list as cytomegalovirus-associated. The Asian-associated ancestry cluster reportedly had fewer N-insertions than the approximately 630-donor mean in a later analysis.

V lost 3 bases and J lost 6; bases outside the gene matches: 4. Germline CDR1 is MGHDK and CDR2 is SYGVNS. The CDR3 spans 14 residues. The PCR had 60 Vbeta and 13 Jbeta primers. Using immunoSEQ multiplex PCR, the repertoire was profiled, and TCRdb retains in-frame clones only, with some absent. The repertoire holds about 110,000 clones, with roughly 74% as singletons. Of note for this clone: Its antigen is unidentified.

V is TRBV25-1 and J is TRBJ1-2; TRBD1 matches at 10 bases. The sequenced sample was PBMCs. This TCR was sampled from a woman aged 25-40 years in good health and CMV-seronegative. CDR3 loop: CASSETDRGNGYTF. CDR3 DNA sequence: TGTGCCAGCAGTGAGACGGACAGGGGGAATGGCTACACCTTC.